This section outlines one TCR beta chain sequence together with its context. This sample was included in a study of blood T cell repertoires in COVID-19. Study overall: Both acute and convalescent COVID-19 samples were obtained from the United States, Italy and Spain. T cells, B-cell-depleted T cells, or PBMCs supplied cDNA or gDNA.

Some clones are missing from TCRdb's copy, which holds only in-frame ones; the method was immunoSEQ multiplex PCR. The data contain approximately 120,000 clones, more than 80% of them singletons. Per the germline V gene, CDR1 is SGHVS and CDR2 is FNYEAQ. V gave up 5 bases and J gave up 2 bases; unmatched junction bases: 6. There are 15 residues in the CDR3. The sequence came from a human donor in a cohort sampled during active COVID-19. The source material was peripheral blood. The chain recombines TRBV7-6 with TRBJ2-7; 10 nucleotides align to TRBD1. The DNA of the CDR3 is TGTGCCAGCAGCGCGACCGGGACAGGGGCCTACGAGCAGTACTTC. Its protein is CASSATGTGAYEQYF. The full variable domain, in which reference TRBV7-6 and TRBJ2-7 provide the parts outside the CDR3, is GAGVSQSPRYKVTKRGQDVALRCDPISGHVSLYWYRQALGQGPEFLTYFNYEAQQDKSGLPNDRFSAERPEGSISTLTIQRTEQRDSAMYRCASSATGTGAYEQYFGPGTRLTVT.